This T cell receptor (beta chain) is from a study of T-cell memory formation after mild COVID-19. The CDR3 is made up of 13 amino acids. V lost 6 bases and J lost 8, with 14 bases in between. TCRdb passed the 5' RACE reads through MiXCR, listing each CDR3 protein once. In the table there are more than 300,000 distinct CDR3 sequences, around a fifth of which are singletons. Overall study findings and caveats: The main location of contracting CD4+ clones was CM and EM, and that of contracting CD8+ clones was EMRA. Contracting clones from day 15 to 85 had balanced CD4/CD8; later expanders favoured CD4+.

This clonotype was counted only a few times. Antigen unknown. This sequence originates from a man younger than 30 who had mild COVID-19 (a few samples of this study predate the infection). Cell type and time point are not known. This chain links TRBV12-3 or TRBV12-4 with TRBJ2-1; D is perhaps TRBD2 (6 bases). Sequencing was performed on PBMCs or a T cell subset sorted from them (not recorded which). DNA of the CDR3: TGTGCCAGCAGAACCGGGACTCTCGATGAGCAGTTCTTC. The encoded protein is CASRTGTLDEQFF.